In its sample, the clone carrying this T cell receptor beta chain was seen many times. This could be a read error, since a much larger clone is one nucleotide away. The data originate from a study of T-cell reconstitution after alpha-beta-depleted transplantation in children. V lost 2 bases and J lost 4, with 2 bases in between. The CDR3 covers 11 residues. Library preparation (for TCRbeta) was performed with unique molecular identifiers. TCRdb re-called the PCR reads with MiXCR, one entry per CDR3 protein. Of almost 500,000 distinct CDR3 sequences listed, roughly an eighth were seen once; the top ten hold around 5.6%.

The sequencing here drew on PBMCs from the stem cell graft donor, taken from the stem cell graft. This clonotype was sampled from a human donor who donated a stem cell graft to a child with combined immunodeficiency. The V and J genes are TRBV12-3 or TRBV12-4 and TRBJ2-5; D unresolved. CDR3 nucleotides: TGTGCCAGCAGTTTAATAGAGACCCAGTACTTC. It encodes CASSLIETQYF.